Included here is one TCR beta chain sequence, with context. V gave up 11 bases and J gave up 9 bases; unmatched junction bases: 9. This CDR3 has 14 residues. Germline CDR1 MDHEN, CDR2 SYDVKM. Under the authors' procedure: Amplification with reference gene primers provided the estimates of nucleated cell counts. The data were produced by immunoSEQ multiplex PCR, yet TCRdb's version contains in-frame clones alone and is incomplete. V and J calls and clone size are as listed in that table; D and trimming were resolved from the DNA. Of about 260,000 clones listed, about 86% are singletons. This sample stems from a study of blood T cell repertoires in COVID-19. Study-wide background: Acute and convalescent COVID-19 samples came from the United States, Italy and Spain. PBMCs, B-cell-depleted T cells, or T cells were the source of the cDNA or gDNA that made up the material.

The sequenced material came from peripheral blood. This TCR came from a man younger than 40 with active or convalescent COVID-19. The chain joins TRBV28 to TRBJ2-1; 14 bases are a match to TRBD2. CDR3: CAGKGLAGEGEQFF. DNA of the CDR3: TGTGCCGGAAAGGGACTAGCGGGGGAGGGTGAGCAGTTCTTC.